A selection of T cell receptor beta chains follows, all from one sample in a study of T cells in Graves' hyperthyroidism and ophthalmopathy. TCRdb passed the multiplex PCR reads through MiXCR, listing each CDR3 protein once. This table holds approximately 590,000 distinct CDR3 sequences, about 15% found once. Sequenced: blood. The receptors here all came from a woman aged 25 to 39 with Graves' hyperthyroidism. Each CDR3 is given without its conserved first and last residue. The D gene is left open where the match is weak.

d_gene	v_gene	j_gene	CDR3aa
TRBD1	TRBV20-1	TRBJ1-4	SAILRDRGPVREKLF
-	TRBV7-3	TRBJ1-6	ASSLNPGASGNSPLH
-	TRBV14	TRBJ2-1	ASRLSGNEQF
TRBD1	TRBV11-1	TRBJ2-3	ASSYRTGKTDTQY
-	TRBV7-9	TRBJ1-1	ASSLLTGKNENTEAF
-	TRBV6-1	TRBJ1-4	ASSGGGLSEKLF
-	TRBV30	TRBJ1-6	AWSVRQDNSPLH
TRBD2	TRBV24-1	TRBJ2-1	ATSEGSGRARLGDNEQF
TRBD1	TRBV6-1	TRBJ1-3	ASRVTGERSGNTIY
-	TRBV20-1	TRBJ2-5	SVTTNQETQY
TRBD2	TRBV9	TRBJ2-3	ASSVGVGLAGGSMGDTQY
TRBD2	TRBV27	TRBJ2-7	ASSLFRGRAYEQY
TRBD2	TRBV30	TRBJ2-1	AWRPSGGTRGQF
-	TRBV5-6	TRBJ2-3	ASSFGGLADTQY
-	TRBV27	TRBJ2-2	ATRGRPNTGELF
-	TRBV20-1	TRBJ2-7	SASGNPTYEQY
-	TRBV28	TRBJ1-4	ASSLTGTNEKLF
TRBD2	TRBV7-2	TRBJ2-1	ASSPTSGRINEQF
-	TRBV3-1	TRBJ2-1	ASSHPYNEQF
-	TRBV7-3	TRBJ2-5	ASSSGGGTGETQY
TRBD2	TRBV29-1	TRBJ2-5	SVVRWTSGKETQY
TRBD1	TRBV12-3/TRBV12-4	TRBJ1-1	ASSHDRGGAEAF
-	TRBV9	TRBJ1-3	ASSPTQGMVNTIY
-	TRBV7-2	TRBJ1-1	ASTITTNGEAF
-	TRBV12-3/TRBV12-4	TRBJ1-1	ASRRLELTEAF
-	TRBV20-1	TRBJ1-6	SARGVASSVSYNSPLH
-	TRBV24-1	TRBJ2-4	ATSRRRQNIQY
-	TRBV10-3	TRBJ2-1	AITGLGNEQF
-	TRBV27	TRBJ1-2	ASSLRGSWGQGSGNYGYT
-	TRBV27	TRBJ1-1	ASSYLDSTEAF
-	TRBV19	TRBJ2-6	ASSPGHSGANVLT